This T cell receptor beta chain was obtained from a study of multiple sclerosis patients with progressive multifocal leukoencephalopathy. Study findings and constraints: Clones expanded at PML were already present before and during natalizumab. TRBV and TRBJ usage showed no common pattern when PML developed.

Clones were sequenced by immunoSEQ multiplex PCR, and TCRdb holds only the in-frame ones, with some missing. The sample has fewer than 40,000 clones, about nine tenths seen once. As concerns this clone: The antigen remains undetermined.

Sample time point: time of PML onset. Natalizumab-treated patients developed PML between roughly 15 and 60 months into natalizumab therapy. At PML onset, T3 blood samples were taken. CDR1 is SGHRS and CDR2 is YFSETQ in the germline V gene. The CDR3 runs to 17 residues. Losses at the gene ends were 7 bases for V and 3 bases for J; bases not matched to a gene: 13. This clonotype originated in a woman aged 40 to 49 with progressive multifocal leukoencephalopathy. The input for sequencing was PBMCs, taken from a patient treated with natalizumab. V usage is TRBV5-1 and J usage is TRBJ2-4; TRBD2 agrees at 10 bases. The CDR3 DNA follows: TGCGCCAGCTCCCGGGGGAGCGGGAGGGAGGGCAAAAACATTCAGTACTTC. Its protein product is CASSRGSGREGKNIQYF.